The sample holds a few counts of the clone carrying this T cell receptor (beta chain). This entry is derived from a study of blood T cell repertoires in COVID-19. The CDR3 length is 15 residues. V lost 6 bases to trimming and J lost 7 bases, with 21 bases between them. Germline CDR1 reads SEHNR; CDR2 reads FQNEAQ (reference sequence). This table comes from immunoSEQ multiplex PCR, and its TCRdb copy is limited to in-frame clones, with some not included. This table holds 250,000 to 300,000 clones, around 90% found once. Sequencing was done on a sample of PBMCs or T cells enriched from blood (not recorded which). J is TRBJ1-2 and V is TRBV7-9; no clear D. The receptor was isolated from a woman under 40 who had recovered from COVID-19. For the CDR3, the DNA is TGTGCCAGCAGTCCGGGGTTTGCCCCTAGTAGTGGCTACACCTTC. It yields the protein CASSPGFAPSSGYTF.